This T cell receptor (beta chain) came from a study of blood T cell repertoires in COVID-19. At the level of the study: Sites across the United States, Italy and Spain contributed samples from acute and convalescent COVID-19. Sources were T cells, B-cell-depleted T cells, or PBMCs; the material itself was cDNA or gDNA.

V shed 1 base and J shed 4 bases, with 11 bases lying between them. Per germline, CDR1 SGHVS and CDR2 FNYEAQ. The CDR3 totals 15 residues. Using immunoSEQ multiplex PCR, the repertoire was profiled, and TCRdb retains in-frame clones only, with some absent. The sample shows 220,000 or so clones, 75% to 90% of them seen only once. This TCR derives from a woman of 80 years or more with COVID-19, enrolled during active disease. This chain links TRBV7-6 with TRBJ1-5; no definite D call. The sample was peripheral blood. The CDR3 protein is CASSLGALGNQPQHF. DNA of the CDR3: TGTGCCAGCAGCTTAGGGGCATTAGGAAATCAGCCCCAGCATTTT. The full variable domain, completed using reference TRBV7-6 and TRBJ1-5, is GAGVSQSPRYKVTKRGQDVALRCDPISGHVSLYWYRQALGQGPEFLTYFNYEAQQDKSGLPNDRFSAERPEGSISTLTIQRTEQRDSAMYRCASSLGALGNQPQHFGDGTRLSIL.